Below are 17 T cell receptor beta chains sequenced from a single sample in a study of shared clonotypes between healthy human individuals. TCRdb's table, derived via immunoSEQ multiplex PCR, lists solely in-frame clones and lacks some. The repertoire holds about 380,000 clones, with about 97% as singletons. Sequences were obtained from memory CD8+ T cells sorted from blood. Noted subset: CD45RO+ cells pooled with CCR7-negative TemRA cells. The receptors originated from a man aged 25-45 years in good health.

The V and J genes are TRBV28 and TRBJ2-1, with D perhaps matching TRBD1 (5 bases). The CDR3 covers 14 residues. V shed 1 base and J shed 6 bases, with 10 bases lying between them. CDR1 is MDHEN and CDR2 is SYDVKM in the germline V gene. The CDR3 reads CASSLLGTGNEQFF. As DNA, the CDR3 is TGTGCCAGCAGTTTATTAGGTACAGGCAATGAGCAGTTCTTC. Together with reference TRBV28 and TRBJ2-1, the CDR3 gives the full variable domain: DVKVTQSSRYLVKRTGEKVFLECVQDMDHENMFWYRQDPGLGLRLIYFSYDVKMKEKGDIPEGYSVSREKKERFSLILESASTNQTSMYLCASSLLGTGNEQFFGPGTRLTVL.

This clone was detected once. The V gene is TRBV30, the J gene TRBJ1-5, with D possibly matching TRBD1 (5 bases). Germline assignment: CDR1 GTSNPN and CDR2 SVGIG (reference sequence). The CDR3 is 13 residues long. Trimming pared 0 bases from V and 7 bases from J, leaving 10 bases between. The DNA for the CDR3 is TGTGCCTGGAGTGTCGCCCAGGGACAGCCCCAGCATTTT. Translated, it gives CAWSVAQGQPQHF. Together with reference TRBV30 and TRBJ1-5, the CDR3 gives the full variable domain: SQTIHQWPATLVQPVGSPLSLECTVEGTSNPNLYWYRQAAGRGLQLLFYSVGIGQISSEVPQNLSASRPQDRQFILSSKKLLLSDSGFYLCAWSVAQGQPQHFGDGTRLSIL.

J is TRBJ2-7 and V is TRBV4-1; weak D call: TRBD1 (6 bases). Trimming removed 4 bases from V and 2 bases from J, with 15 bases in between. Germline CDR1 MGHRA, CDR2 YSYEKL. This CDR3 is built from 15 residues. In DNA, the CDR3 is TGCGCCAGCAGCCCTTTTTCTGACAGGCCCTACGAGCAGTACTTC. Protein: CASSPFSDRPYEQYF.

This chain uses TRBV5-1 with TRBJ2-1, with 7 nucleotides matching TRBD1. CDR3 size: 15 residues. V dropped 0 bases and J dropped 7; count of bases not matched to a gene: 7. CDR1 and CDR2 (germline): SGHRS, YFSETQ. The CDR3 loop is CASSLGQGLINEQFF. CDR3 coding DNA: TGCGCCAGCAGCTTGGGACAGGGTCTGATAAATGAGCAGTTCTTC.

This chain uses TRBV5-1 with TRBJ1-4; D is uncertain. Deletions cut 0 bases from V and 5 bases from J, with 11 bases between. The V gene's germline CDR1 is SGHRS and CDR2 YFSETQ. The CDR3 loop spans 15 amino acids. The CDR3 DNA follows: TGCGCCAGCAGCTTGGGGGGAACGGGCAATGAAAAACTGTTTTTT. This codes for CASSLGGTGNEKLFF.

This chain joins TRBV19 and TRBJ1-2; unclear D gene. V was clipped by 0 bases and J by 2 bases, with 7 bases between them. The CDR3 contains 14 residues. Germline V CDR1 and CDR2: LNHDA, SQIVND (reference sequence). CDR3 DNA sequence: TGTGCCAGTAGTATAGACAGGTTCAACTATGGCTACACCTTC. It is translated as CASSIDRFNYGYTF. The variable domain in full, completed from reference TRBV19 and TRBJ1-2, reads DGGITQSPKYLFRKEGQNVTLSCEQNLNHDAMYWYRQDPGQGLRLIYYSQIVNDFQKGDIAEGYSVSREKKESFPLTVTSAQKNPTAFYLCASSIDRFNYGYTFGSGTRLTVV.

Only one count was recorded for this clone. The rearrangement joins TRBV2 to TRBJ2-1, with D perhaps TRBD2 (6 bases). The CDR3 spans 15 residues. Germline CDR1 is SNHLY and CDR2 is FYNNEI. The ends were cut back, 3 bases at V and 7 bases at J, with 16 bases in the middle. For the CDR3, the DNA is TGTGCCAGCAGTGAGAGAATGGAGACTAGTAATGAGCAGTTCTTC. Amino acid sequence: CASSERMETSNEQFF. Full variable domain (remainder filled in from reference TRBV2 and TRBJ2-1): EPEVTQTPSHQVTQMGQEVILRCVPISNHLYFYWYRQILGQKVEFLVSFYNNEISEKSEIFDDQFSVERPDGSNFTLKIRSTKLEDSAMYFCASSERMETSNEQFFGPGTRLTVL.

The chain has TRBV5-6 and TRBJ2-1; possibly TRBD2 for D (6 bases). The V gene's germline CDR1 is SGHDT and CDR2 YYEEEE. This CDR3 is 11 amino acids long. V lost 3 bases to trimming and J lost 12 bases, with 10 bases between them. In nucleotides, the CDR3 is TGTGCCAGCAGCTGGGGGGACGGGCAGTTCTTC. This encodes CASSWGDGQFF.

The chain uses TRBV4-2 and TRBJ2-7; TRBD1 aligns across 11 bases. The CDR3 runs to 14 residues. Germline CDR1 reads LGHNA; CDR2 reads YNFKEQ. V lost 1 base and J lost 6; bases outside the gene matches: 2. The CDR3 loop reads CASSQVDRGPEQYF. The CDR3 region has the DNA TGTGCCAGCAGCCAAGTGGACAGGGGGCCCGAGCAGTACTTC.

The rearrangement joins TRBV30 to TRBJ2-7, with D perhaps given as TRBD1 or TRBD2 (5 bases each). CDR1 and CDR2 from the germline V gene are GTSNPN and SVGIG (reference sequence). V shed 0 bases and J shed 4 bases, with 7 bases lying between them. CDR3 length equals 12 residues. DNA of the CDR3: TGTGCCTGGAGTGTAGAGGGGTACGAGCAGTACTTC. Translation: CAWSVEGYEQYF.

The V call is TRBV7-2, the J call TRBJ2-7; 14 bases agree with TRBD2. CDR1 is SGHTA and CDR2 is FQGNSA in the germline V gene. CDR3 size: 18 residues. V gave up 5 bases and J gave up 4 bases; unmatched junction bases: 13. CDR3 sequence: CASSPPPGLAGGWYEQYF. DNA for the CDR3: TGTGCCAGCAGCCCACCACCCGGACTAGCGGGAGGCTGGTACGAGCAGTACTTC.

A note on this clone: Other DNA sequences in this specimen translate into the identical CDR3. This chain uses TRBV27 with TRBJ1-2, with 7 bases aligning to TRBD1. The germline gives CDR1 MNHEY, CDR2 SMNVEV (reference sequence). After removal of 3 bases from V and 2 bases from J, the junction contained 0 bases not matched to a gene. The CDR3 is 13 amino acids. The DNA of the CDR3 is TGTGCCAGCAGTTTGACAGGGAACTATGGCTACACCTTC. This sequence encodes CASSLTGNYGYTF.

This clone was detected once. The V gene is TRBV5-6, the J gene TRBJ2-3, with D perhaps TRBD1 (5 bases). Germline loops: CDR1 SGHDT, CDR2 YYEEEE. The CDR3 consists of 15 residues. Trimming left V 3 bases short and J 2 bases short, with 13 bases between. The chain's CDR3 is CASSSDSTHTDTQYF. Here the CDR3 DNA reads TGTGCCAGCAGCTCAGACAGCACCCACACAGATACGCAGTATTTT.

As to this clone: The junction differs from germline at one of its ends, possibly a read error. This rearrangement joins TRBV5-6 to TRBJ1-2; TRBD1 agrees at 7 bases. The CDR3 contains 14 residues. Germline CDR1 is SGHDT and CDR2 is YYEEEE. The CDR3 is CASSLRQGRLGHTF. The CDR3 DNA follows: TGTGCCAGCAGTTTAAGACAGGGACGTCTTGGCCACACCTTC.

This clone was seen a single time. The CDR3 DNA sequence: TGTGCCAGCAGCTTGGAGGCGAATTACAATGAGCAGTTCTTC. Its translation is CASSLEANYNEQFF. J is TRBJ2-1 and V is TRBV5-4; no definite D call. The CDR3 covers 14 residues. The germline gives CDR1 SGHNT, CDR2 YYREEE (reference sequence). The V end lost 0 bases, the J end lost 4 bases, and 8 bases lay between the germline ends.

As for this clone: Other DNA sequences of this sample code for an identical CDR3. The chain employs TRBV6-1 and TRBJ2-7; D uncertain. CDR1 is MNHNS and CDR2 is SASEGT in the germline V gene. V was pared by 3 bases and J by 4 bases, with 7 bases between. The CDR3 runs 12 residues. The CDR3 protein is CASSDSFYEQYF. CDR3 DNA sequence: TGTGCCAGCAGTGACTCCTTTTACGAGCAGTACTTC.

The chain recombines TRBV2 with TRBJ2-7; a weak D match, TRBD1 (5 bases). This CDR3 has 10 amino acids. Deletions cut 2 bases from V and 9 bases from J, with 5 bases between. Germline lookup yields CDR1 SNHLY and CDR2 FYNNEI. CDR3 loop: CASSEQGQYF. CDR3 DNA: TGTGCCAGCAGTGAACAGGGGCAGTACTTC.